This T cell receptor (beta chain) was sequenced in a study of technical replicates of blood from several donors. Assay: immunoSEQ multiplex PCR; the TCRdb copy retains only in-frame clones and omits some. The sample yields some 94,000 clones, about 96% seen once. This CDR3 has 12 residues. This clonotype was sampled from a human donor in good health. The material sequenced was T cells isolated from PBMCs. V usage is TRBV21-1 and J usage is TRBJ1-2; the D call in the table, TRBD1, was not verified against the DNA. TRBV21-1 is a listed pseudogene. The DNA for the CDR3 is TGTGCCAGCAGCAAAGGGGACAGTCCTACGCCCTTC. This translates into CASSKGDSPTPF.